This TCR beta chain originates from a study of T cell responses to AZD1222 COVID-19 vaccine. Findings of the study overall: Donors skewed white British and female; clonal diversity was possibly underestimated.

This clone was seen a handful of times. Its antigen is unidentified. The assay was immunoSEQ multiplex PCR, and TCRdb's table has in-frame clones only and misses some. The data show 60,000 or so clones, roughly 88% seen once. This receptor was obtained from an adult in good health. The starting material was peripheral blood, obtained on day 0 of AZD1222 vaccination.

This CDR3 reads CASSLVRGLRGNEQFF. As DNA, the CDR3 is TGTGCCAGCAGCTTAGTCAGGGGTCTCCGAGGGAATGAGCAGTTCTTC. The rearrangement uses TRBV11-2 and TRBJ2-1; D perhaps matches TRBD1 (6 bases). The CDR3 has 16 amino acids. Germline V lookup: CDR1 SGHAT, CDR2 FQNNGV. V lost 1 base and J 7 bases, leaving 17 bases between the germline ends.